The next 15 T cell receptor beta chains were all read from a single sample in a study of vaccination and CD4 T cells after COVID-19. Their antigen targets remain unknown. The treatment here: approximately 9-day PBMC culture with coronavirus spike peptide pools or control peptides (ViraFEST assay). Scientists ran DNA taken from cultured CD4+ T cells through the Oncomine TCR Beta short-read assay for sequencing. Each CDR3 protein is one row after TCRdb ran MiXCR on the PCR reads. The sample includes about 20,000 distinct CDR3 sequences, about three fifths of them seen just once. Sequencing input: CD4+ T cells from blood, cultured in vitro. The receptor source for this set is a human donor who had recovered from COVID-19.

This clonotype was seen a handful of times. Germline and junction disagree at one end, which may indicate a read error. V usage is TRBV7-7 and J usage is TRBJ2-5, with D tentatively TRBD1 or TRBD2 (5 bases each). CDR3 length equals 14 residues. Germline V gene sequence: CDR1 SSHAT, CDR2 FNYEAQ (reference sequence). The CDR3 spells CASSWQGAGETQYF. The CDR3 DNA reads TGTGCTAGCAGCTGGCAGGGCGCGGGAGAGACCCAGTACTTC.

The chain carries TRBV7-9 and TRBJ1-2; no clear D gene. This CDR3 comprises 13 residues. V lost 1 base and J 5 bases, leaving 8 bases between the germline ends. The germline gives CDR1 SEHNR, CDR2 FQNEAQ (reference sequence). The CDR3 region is CASSLGSGYGYTF. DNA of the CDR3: TGTGCCAGCAGCTTAGGTTCGGGGTATGGCTACACCTTC.

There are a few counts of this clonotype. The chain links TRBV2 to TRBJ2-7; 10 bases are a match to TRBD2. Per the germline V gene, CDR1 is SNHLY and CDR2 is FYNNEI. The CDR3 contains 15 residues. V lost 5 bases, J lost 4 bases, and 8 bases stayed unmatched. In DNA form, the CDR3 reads TGTGCCAGCAGTCCTCTAGCGGGAGCAGGTTACGAGCAGTACTTC. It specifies CASSPLAGAGYEQYF.

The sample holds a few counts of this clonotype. CDR3 nucleotide sequence: TGTGCCAGCAGCAGGCTCCGGGACAGGGGCCCTGAAGCTTTCTTT. Translated, it gives CASSRLRDRGPEAFF. This rearrangement joins TRBV21-1 to TRBJ1-1; the table names TRBD1, a call not compared with the DNA. TRBV21-1 is an annotated pseudogene. The CDR3 is 15 residues long.

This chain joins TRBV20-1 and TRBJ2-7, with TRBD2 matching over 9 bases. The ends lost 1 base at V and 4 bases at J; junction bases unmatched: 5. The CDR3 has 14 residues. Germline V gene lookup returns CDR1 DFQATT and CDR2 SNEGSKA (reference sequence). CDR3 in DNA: TGCAGTGCTAGAGCTGGCGGGAGGGGGTACGAGCAGTACTTC. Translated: CSARAGGRGYEQYF.

CDR3 DNA sequence: TGTGCCAGCAGCCTAGTTCAGACGAACACCGGGGAGCTGTTTTTT. This sequence encodes CASSLVQTNTGELFF. The genes are TRBV2 and TRBJ2-2; D remains ambiguous. CDR1 is SNHLY and CDR2 is FYNNEI in the germline V gene. The V and J ends lost 6 bases and 0 bases respectively, with 11 bases between them. The CDR3 sequence is 15 residues long.

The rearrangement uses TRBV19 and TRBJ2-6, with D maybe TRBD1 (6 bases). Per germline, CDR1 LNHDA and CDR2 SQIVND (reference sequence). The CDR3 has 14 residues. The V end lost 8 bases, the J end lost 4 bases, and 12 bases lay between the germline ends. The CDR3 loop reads CASETGAGANVLTF. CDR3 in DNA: TGTGCCAGTGAGACAGGAGCAGGGGCCAACGTCCTGACTTTC.

In DNA, the CDR3 is TGCGCCAGCAGTGAGTACAGGGGGAACACTGAAGCTTTCTTT. This encodes CASSEYRGNTEAFF. The chain joins TRBV10-2 to TRBJ1-1, with 7 nucleotides matching TRBD1. Germline V gives CDR1 WSHSY, CDR2 SAAADI. Unmatched junction bases numbered 0, after V lost 1 base and J lost 1 base. The CDR3 spans 14 residues.

Here the CDR3 reads CSARRAVGGNQPQHF. The CDR3 DNA is TGCAGTGCAAGGAGGGCCGTTGGAGGCAATCAGCCCCAGCATTTT. The chain recombines TRBV20-1 with TRBJ1-5; D unresolved. CDR1 is DFQATT, CDR2 SNEGSKA, per germline (reference sequence). The CDR3 contains 15 residues. Trimming cost V 6 bases and J 2 bases, with 17 bases left between them.

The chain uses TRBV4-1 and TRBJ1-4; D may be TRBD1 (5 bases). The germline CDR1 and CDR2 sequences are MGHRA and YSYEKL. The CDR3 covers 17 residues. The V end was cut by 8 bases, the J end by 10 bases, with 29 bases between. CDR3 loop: CASRPLVRFRGGGKLFF. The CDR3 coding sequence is TGCGCCAGCCGCCCACTAGTAAGGTTCCGTGGGGGAGGAAAACTGTTTTTT.

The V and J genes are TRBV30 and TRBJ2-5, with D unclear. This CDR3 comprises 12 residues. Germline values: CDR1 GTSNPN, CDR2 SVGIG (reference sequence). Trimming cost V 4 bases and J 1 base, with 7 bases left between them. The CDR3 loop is CAWTTSQETQYF. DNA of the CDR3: TGTGCCTGGACAACCTCCCAAGAGACCCAGTACTTC.

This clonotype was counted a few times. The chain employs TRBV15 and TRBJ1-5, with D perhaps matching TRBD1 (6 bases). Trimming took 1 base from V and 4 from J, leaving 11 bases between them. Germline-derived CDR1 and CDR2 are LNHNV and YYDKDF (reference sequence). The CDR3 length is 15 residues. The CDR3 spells CATSRGQGMNQPQHF. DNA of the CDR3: TGTGCCACCAGCAGAGGGCAGGGGATGAATCAGCCCCAGCATTTT.

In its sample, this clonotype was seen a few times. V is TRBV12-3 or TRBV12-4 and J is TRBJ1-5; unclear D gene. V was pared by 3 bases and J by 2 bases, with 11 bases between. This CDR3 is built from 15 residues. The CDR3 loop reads CASSFGGFGNQPQHF. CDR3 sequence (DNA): TGTGCCAGCAGTTTTGGAGGGTTTGGCAATCAGCCCCAGCATTTT.

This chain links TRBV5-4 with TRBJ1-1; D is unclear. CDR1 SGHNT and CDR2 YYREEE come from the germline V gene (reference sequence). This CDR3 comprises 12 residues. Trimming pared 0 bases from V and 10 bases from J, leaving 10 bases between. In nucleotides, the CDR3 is TGTGCCAGCAGCTTGGAACGGTCGGGAGCTTTCTTT. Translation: CASSLERSGAFF.

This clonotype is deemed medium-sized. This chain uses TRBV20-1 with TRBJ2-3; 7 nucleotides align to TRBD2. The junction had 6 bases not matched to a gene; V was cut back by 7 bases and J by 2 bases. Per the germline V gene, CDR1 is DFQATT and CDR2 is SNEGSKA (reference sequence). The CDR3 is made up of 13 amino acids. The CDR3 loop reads CSVREKVTDTQYF. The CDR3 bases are TGCAGTGTGCGGGAGAAAGTCACAGATACGCAGTATTTT.